The 14 T cell receptor beta chains listed next were all sequenced from one sample in a study of graft-versus-host responses after intestinal transplantation. The data were produced by immunoSEQ multiplex PCR, yet TCRdb's version contains in-frame clones alone and is incomplete. The data show around 30,000 clones, approximately 82% seen once. The source was PBMCs, collected approximately 29 days after intestinal transplant. The receptors shown here come from a human patient who received an intestinal transplant, so some T cells may come from the graft donor.

The chain combines TRBV4-1 with TRBJ2-6; the D is unclear. This CDR3 spans 18 amino acids. CDR1 and CDR2 from the germline V gene are MGHRA and YSYEKL. Trimming stripped 4 bases from V and 1 base from J, with 17 bases between. The CDR3 DNA reads as TGCGCCAGCAGCCTCCGAAACCCTATGAATTCTGGGGCCAACGTCCTGACTTTC. Translation: CASSLRNPMNSGANVLTF.

The rearrangement links TRBV7-9 to TRBJ2-7; D is unclear. Germline CDR1 and CDR2: SEHNR and FQNEAQ (reference sequence). V was trimmed by 0 bases and J by 3 bases, leaving 6 bases between them. The CDR3 is 13 amino acids. The CDR3 spells CASSLAAIYEQYF. In nucleotides, the CDR3 is TGTGCCAGCAGCTTAGCCGCCATCTACGAGCAGTACTTC.

This clone was detected once. J is TRBJ1-6 and V is TRBV19; a weak D match, TRBD1 (5 bases). The ends were cut back, 7 bases at V and 3 bases at J, with 7 bases in the middle. The germline CDR1 and CDR2 sequences are LNHDA and SQIVND (reference sequence). The CDR3 extends over 13 amino acids. As DNA, the CDR3 is TGTGCCAGTAAAGGGGACTATAATTCACCCCTCCACTTT. Translating it yields CASKGDYNSPLHF.

The table lists this clone with a few counts. J is TRBJ2-1 and V is TRBV6-5, with 7 positions matching TRBD2. The CDR3 contains 15 residues. J gave up 7 bases and V 3 bases, and 9 bases lay outside the gene matches. Germline CDR1 reads MNHEY; CDR2 reads SVGAGI. CDR3 nucleotide sequence: TGTGCCAGCAGTTATGGCGGGAGCGGATTTAATGAGCAGTTCTTC. This translates into CASSYGGSGFNEQFF.

The chain recombines TRBV13 with TRBJ2-1; 9 bases map to TRBD2. V shed 4 bases and J 2 bases; nucleotides not matched to a gene: 9. The CDR3 has 17 amino acids. Germline CDR1 and CDR2: PRHDT and FYEKMQ (reference sequence). The CDR3 DNA reads TGTGCCAGCAGCTCTGCTGGAGCGGGGGGCCCCTACAATGAGCAGTTCTTC. This codes for CASSSAGAGGPYNEQFF.

Details on this clone: One end of the junction is discordant with germline, which a read error may explain. CDR3 in amino acids: CSARAQGIGIF. The CDR3 DNA sequence: TGCAGTGCTAGAGCACAGGGTATTGGTATCTTC. V and J are TRBV20-1 and TRBJ2-7; possibly TRBD1 for D (6 bases). The CDR3 consists of 11 residues. Per the germline V gene, CDR1 is DFQATT and CDR2 is SNEGSKA (reference sequence).

This chain joins TRBV7-6 and TRBJ2-7; D gene unclear. Germline CDR1 is SGHVS and CDR2 is FNYEAQ. This CDR3 is 13 amino acids long. Between the trimmed V and J ends, which lost 4 bases and 3 bases, there was a span of 10 bases. The CDR3 DNA sequence: TGTGCCAGCAGCTCCTTCGTGGGCTACGAGCAGTACTTC. Residues: CASSSFVGYEQYF.

This clone has a single count. CDR3 DNA: TGTGCCAGCAGGCTCGACAGAGACACTGAAGCTTTCTTT. It translates to CASRLDRDTEAFF. The chain is built from TRBV27 and TRBJ1-1; TRBD1 is a possible D gene (5 bases). The germline CDR1 and CDR2 sequences are MNHEY and SMNVEV (reference sequence). This CDR3 has 13 residues. V dropped 6 bases and J dropped 3 bases, with 11 bases sitting between them.

The rearrangement links TRBV27 to TRBJ1-1; 8 bases map to TRBD1. The CDR3 contains 16 residues. Trimming took 2 bases from V and 8 from J; bases not matched to a gene: 13. Germline values: CDR1 MNHEY, CDR2 SMNVEV (reference sequence). This CDR3 is CASSLGVSGGAPEAFF. The CDR3 nucleotides read TGTGCCAGCAGTTTAGGCGTGTCAGGGGGCGCTCCCGAAGCTTTCTTT.

This chain links TRBV6-5 with TRBJ2-7; 8 bases align to TRBD1. Trimming took 4 bases from V and 5 from J; bases not matched to a gene: 7. Germline values: CDR1 MNHEY, CDR2 SVGAGI. The CDR3 sequence is 14 residues long. The chain's CDR3 is CASSSPGQANEQYF. As DNA, the CDR3 is TGTGCCAGCAGTTCCCCGGGACAGGCAAACGAGCAGTACTTC.

This rearrangement joins TRBV5-1 to TRBJ2-7; D uncertain. The CDR3 extends over 13 amino acids. CDR1 is SGHRS, CDR2 YFSETQ, per germline. Trimming cost V 2 bases and J 5 bases, with 11 bases left between them. The CDR3 spells CASSFAVGDEQYF. For the CDR3, the DNA is TGCGCCAGCAGCTTCGCAGTCGGAGACGAGCAGTACTTC.

The J gene is TRBJ2-4, the V gene TRBV5-1; 8 positions agree with TRBD1. Germline V lookup: CDR1 SGHRS, CDR2 YFSETQ. This CDR3 has 17 amino acids. Trimming took 4 bases from V and 2 from J; bases not matched to a gene: 11. The CDR3 DNA follows: TGCGCCAGCAGCGTGGCTGGACAGGGTGAATCCAAAAACATTCAGTACTTC. This translates into CASSVAGQGESKNIQYF.

Points on this clone: The CDR3 does not end in the conserved phenylalanine or tryptophan, so this is likely a read error. The DNA is left out, because the CDR3 cannot be placed on it with certainty; the CDR3 is given as TCRdb lists it. V gene TRBV5-6 combines with J gene TRBJ2-3; the DNA was not compared with TRBD2, the D call given in the table. The CDR3 length is 8 residues, termini included. Germline V gene data show CDR1 as SGHDT and CDR2 as YYEEEE. The CDR3 spells CASSRTDY.

This clone was found once. The rearrangement uses TRBV4-1 and TRBJ1-5, with D possibly matching TRBD1 (6 bases). V gave up 3 bases and J gave up 1 base, with 10 bases separating them. In germline, CDR1 is MGHRA, CDR2 YSYEKL. The CDR3 is made up of 15 amino acids. For the CDR3, the DNA is TGCGCCAGCAGCCATGCCGGGACAAGCAATCAGCCCCAGCATTTT. Amino acid sequence: CASSHAGTSNQPQHF.